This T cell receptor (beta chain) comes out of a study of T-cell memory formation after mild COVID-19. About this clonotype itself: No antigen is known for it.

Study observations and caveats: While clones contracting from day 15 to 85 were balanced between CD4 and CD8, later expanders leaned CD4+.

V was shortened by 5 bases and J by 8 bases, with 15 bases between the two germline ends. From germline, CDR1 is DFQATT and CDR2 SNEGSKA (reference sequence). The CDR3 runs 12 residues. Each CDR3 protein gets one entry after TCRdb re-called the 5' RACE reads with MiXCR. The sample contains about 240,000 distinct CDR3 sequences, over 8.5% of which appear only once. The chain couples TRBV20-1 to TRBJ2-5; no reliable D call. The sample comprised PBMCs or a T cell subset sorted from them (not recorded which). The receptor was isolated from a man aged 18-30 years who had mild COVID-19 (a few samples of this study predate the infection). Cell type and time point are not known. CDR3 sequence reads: CSARKWLPTQYF. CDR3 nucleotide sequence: TGCAGTGCTCGAAAGTGGCTTCCTACCCAGTACTTC.